This T cell receptor (beta chain) was captured in a study of cytomegalovirus exposure and HLA in healthy donors. The CDR3 is 16 residues long. Germline V gene data show CDR1 as SGHTA and CDR2 as FQGTGA. V lost 6 bases and J lost 0; bases outside the gene matches: 11. Primers included in the PCR were 60 Vbeta and 13 Jbeta primers. Profiling relied on immunoSEQ multiplex PCR, and the TCRdb table lists in-frame clones only, not all of them. The sample contains 150,000 to 200,000 clones, around 72% of which appear only once. Sequenced: PBMCs. J is TRBJ2-7 and V is TRBV7-3, with 7 bases fitting TRBD2. The TCR comes from a man in his fifties or sixties in good health and CMV-seronegative. CDR3 bases: TGTGCCAGCAGATCTATAGAGCGGGGCAGCTCCTACGAGCAGTACTTC. It is translated as CASRSIERGSSYEQYF.